This record concerns one T cell receptor beta chain sequence. The sample is drawn from a study of blood T cell repertoires in COVID-19. Patients of the Seattle cohort, enrolled during active infection, were followed longitudinally. Profiling relied on immunoSEQ multiplex PCR, and the TCRdb table lists in-frame clones only, not all of them. This table holds approximately 110,000 clones, 80% to 95% found once. This TCR derives from a man in his forties or fifties with COVID-19, enrolled during active disease. The sequenced sample was peripheral blood.

The chain's CDR3 is CASSIDLGYTEAFF. CDR3 DNA: TGTGCCAGTAGTATAGATCTCGGGTACACTGAAGCTTTCTTT. This chain uses TRBV19 with TRBJ1-1; no definite D call. Germline values: CDR1 LNHDA, CDR2 SQIVND (reference sequence). The CDR3 loop spans 14 amino acids. V was pared by 0 bases and J by 3 bases, with 8 bases between.